Below, 26 T cell receptor beta chains from the same sample are listed, as sequenced in a study of CD8 T cells in ankylosing spondylitis. General study findings and limits: A TCR beta motif of about eight highly homologous variants seemed to mark ankylosing spondylitis blood.

Their antigens are not known. TCRdb re-analysed the 5' RACE reads in MiXCR, keeping a single row per CDR3 protein. The table lists under 150,000 distinct CDR3 sequences, more than 15% of them singletons. The sequenced sample was blood, either unsorted or a sorted T cell fraction (not recorded which). These receptor sequences come from a male donor with ankylosing spondylitis.

The chain carries TRBV5-1 and TRBJ2-1; 10 bases are a match to TRBD2. The J segment lost 10 bases and the V segment lost 0 bases, leaving 4 bases of the junction unmatched. The germline V gene has CDR1 SGHRS and CDR2 YFSETQ. This CDR3 has 14 residues. This CDR3 is CASSLVTSGMEQFF. Written as DNA, the CDR3 is TGCGCCAGCAGCTTGGTTACTAGCGGGATGGAGCAGTTCTTC.

This clonotype was recorded at least ten times. In nucleotides, the CDR3 is TGTGCCAGCAGTTTTCCGGGGTCTACCGGGGAGCTGTTTTTT. This codes for CASSFPGSTGELFF. V usage is TRBV12-3 or TRBV12-4 and J usage is TRBJ2-2; the D gene is possibly TRBD2 (5 bases). V shed 3 bases and J shed 5 bases, with 10 bases lying between them. The CDR3 runs to 14 residues.

The chain has TRBV12-3 or TRBV12-4 and TRBJ1-1; 7 bases line up with TRBD1. The CDR3 runs 13 residues. V shed 5 bases and J 13 bases; nucleotides not matched to a gene: 13. The CDR3 DNA is TGTGCCAGCAGTCCCCGACAGGGCTATATGGTTTTCTTT. It translates to CASSPRQGYMVFF.

This clonotype has more than one count but fewer than ten. As DNA, the CDR3 is TGCAGTGCTACCCCGAGCGGGAGGGCCCGGAATGAGCAGTTCTTC. Residues: CSATPSGRARNEQFF. The chain recombines TRBV20-1 with TRBJ2-1; 10 bases align to TRBD2. Germline CDR1 is DFQATT and CDR2 is SNEGSKA (reference sequence). The CDR3 covers 15 residues. The V and J ends lost 4 bases and 7 bases, in that order; junction bases with no gene match: 10.

This sequence joins TRBV5-1 and TRBJ2-5; the D is unclear. V was trimmed by 4 bases and J by 3 bases, leaving 10 bases between them. CDR1 is SGHRS, CDR2 YFSETQ, per germline. This CDR3 is 13 amino acids long. CDR3 loop: CASSPPGEETQYF. CDR3 DNA sequence: TGCGCCAGCAGCCCTCCCGGCGAAGAGACCCAGTACTTC.

This clonotype has only a few counts. The V call is TRBV6-1, the J call TRBJ1-3; tentative D call: TRBD1 (6 bases). CDR1 and CDR2 (germline): MNHNS, SASEGT. V was trimmed by 6 bases and J by 0 bases, leaving 12 bases between them. This CDR3 comprises 15 residues. The CDR3 region has the DNA TGTGCCAGCAGCCTCACAGGGTACTCTGGAAACACCATATATTTT. This encodes CASSLTGYSGNTIYF.

This clonotype was seen repeatedly, ten times or more. The chain carries TRBV12-3 or TRBV12-4 and TRBJ2-1; no clear D gene. CDR3 size: 15 residues. The ends were cut back, 3 bases at V and 5 bases at J, with 14 bases in the middle. The CDR3 DNA sequence: TGTGCCAGCAGTTTCCTAGTTCCCCCCGACAATGAGCAGTTCTTC. Residues: CASSFLVPPDNEQFF.

This clonotype was picked up a small number of times. The chain employs TRBV4-1 and TRBJ2-3, with D uncertain. This CDR3 region has 12 residues. V dropped 5 bases and J dropped 10 bases, with 13 bases sitting between them. CDR1 MGHRA and CDR2 YSYEKL come from the germline V gene. CDR3 residues: CASSSDTTSQYF. In DNA form, the CDR3 reads TGCGCCAGCAGCTCTGACACCACTTCGCAGTATTTT.

The V call is TRBV9, the J call TRBJ1-4; maybe TRBD1 (5 bases). This CDR3 region has 16 residues. Germline CDR1 SGDLS, CDR2 YYNGEE. Trimming cost V 0 bases and J 5 bases, with 14 bases left between them. The CDR3 loop reads CASSVASRAINEKLFF. CDR3 DNA sequence: TGTGCCAGCAGCGTAGCCTCCAGGGCAATCAATGAAAAACTGTTTTTT.

The V gene is TRBV29-1, the J gene TRBJ2-6; D is undetermined. The CDR3 length is 16 residues. The V and J ends lost 0 bases and 0 bases respectively, with 9 bases between them. The germline gives CDR1 SQVTM, CDR2 ANQGSEA. The CDR3 nucleotides read TGCAGCGTTGAAGATCCCCCCAACTCTGGGGCCAACGTCCTGACTTTC. Translation gives CSVEDPPNSGANVLTF.

The chain carries TRBV27 and TRBJ2-1; D is unclear. From germline, CDR1 is MNHEY and CDR2 SMNVEV (reference sequence). The V end was cut by 8 bases, the J end by 5 bases, with 10 bases between. CDR3 length: 12 amino acids. This CDR3 reads CASWRLDNEQFF. The CDR3 bases are TGTGCCAGCTGGCGACTGGACAATGAGCAGTTCTTC.

This clonotype has only a few counts. J is TRBJ2-1 and V is TRBV27; TRBD2 matches at 8 bases. Germline V gene data show CDR1 as MNHEY and CDR2 as SMNVEV (reference sequence). V lost 2 bases, J lost 7 bases, and 7 bases stayed unmatched. This CDR3 is 15 amino acids long. CDR3 sequence: CASSLGAGGRNEQFF. The CDR3 nucleotides read TGTGCCAGCAGTTTAGGGGCGGGAGGTCGGAATGAGCAGTTCTTC.

This clonotype was found a few times. The chain joins TRBV12-5 to TRBJ2-1, with no clear D. Looked up from germline, CDR1 is LGHNT and CDR2 is FRNRAP. The germline V and J ends were trimmed by 3 bases and 5 bases, with 14 bases remaining between them. This CDR3 is 15 amino acids long. CDR3 in DNA: TGTGCTAGTGGTTTCAGTAGGGTCGACGACAATGAGCAGTTCTTC. Its protein is CASGFSRVDDNEQFF.

This rearrangement joins TRBV9 to TRBJ2-5, with 10 nucleotides matching TRBD2. Germline CDR1 and CDR2: SGDLS and YYNGEE. The V and J ends lost 4 bases and 0 bases, in that order; junction bases with no gene match: 9. This CDR3 has 17 amino acids. The CDR3: CASSSTRLAGDQETQYF. CDR3 nucleotide sequence: TGTGCCAGCAGCTCTACTAGACTAGCGGGCGACCAAGAGACCCAGTACTTC.

This clonotype was observed a handful of times. The chain recombines TRBV7-9 with TRBJ2-2, with 7 bases identical to TRBD1. The CDR3 runs 16 residues. The J segment lost 3 bases and the V segment lost 5 bases, leaving 9 bases of the junction unmatched. The germline gives CDR1 SEHNR, CDR2 FQNEAQ (reference sequence). Here the CDR3 DNA reads TGTGCCAGCAGCCTCTTGACAGGGTTGGACACCGGGGAGCTGTTTTTT. Residues: CASSLLTGLDTGELFF.

This clonotype was counted many times. The chain links TRBV29-1 to TRBJ2-1; the D is unclear. The CDR3 is made up of 15 amino acids. The germline gives CDR1 SQVTM, CDR2 ANQGSEA. The CDR3: CSGYGSWSSYNEQFF. CDR3 sequence (DNA): TGCAGTGGTTACGGGTCGTGGAGCTCCTACAATGAGCAGTTCTTC.

This clonotype showed up just a few times. The DNA of the CDR3 is TGTGCCAGCACATTGGGCAGCAATCAGCCCCAGCATTTT. This gives the protein CASTLGSNQPQHF. The chain combines TRBV6-6 with TRBJ1-5, with unresolved D. This CDR3 is built from 13 residues. V was cut by 7 bases and J by 1 base, with 8 bases left in between. Germline CDR1 is MNHNY and CDR2 is SVGAGI (reference sequence).

This clonotype was recorded a few times. The chain carries TRBV19 and TRBJ2-3, with D possibly TRBD1 on 5 matching bases. CDR1 is LNHDA and CDR2 is SQIVND in the germline V gene (reference sequence). With 3 bases removed from V and 2 bases from J, the gap between germline ends came to 12 bases. CDR3 length equals 15 residues. CDR3 coding DNA: TGTGCCAGTAGTATCAGGGCTTTCACCACAGATACGCAGTATTTT. Protein product: CASSIRAFTTDTQYF.

As DNA, the CDR3 is TGTGCCAGCAGCCAAGAAGCCGGTAGCGGGGAGACCCGGGGGACCCAGTACTTC. Translation gives CASSQEAGSGETRGTQYF. This chain links TRBV3-1 with TRBJ2-5; 8 bases fit TRBD2. Germline V lookup: CDR1 LGHDT, CDR2 YNNKEL (reference sequence). The junction had 16 bases not matched to a gene; V was cut back by 0 bases and J by 7 bases. The CDR3 contains 18 residues.

This clonotype was seen only a few times. V gene TRBV6-5 combines with J gene TRBJ2-1; 8 nucleotides agree with TRBD2. V shed 0 bases and J 2 bases; nucleotides not matched to a gene: 3. Looked up from germline, CDR1 is MNHEY and CDR2 is SVGAGI. The CDR3 contains 16 residues. Here the CDR3 reads CASSYSTSGTYNEQFF. CDR3 nucleotides: TGTGCCAGCAGTTACTCAACTAGCGGAACCTACAATGAGCAGTTCTTC.

This clonotype was found a few times. The chain links TRBV27 to TRBJ2-7; D possibly matches TRBD1 or TRBD2 (5 bases each). Germline assignment: CDR1 MNHEY and CDR2 SMNVEV (reference sequence). The length of the CDR3 is 16 residues. The ends were cut back, 5 bases at V and 1 base at J, with 18 bases in the middle. CDR3 bases: TGTGCCAGCAGTATCTCGACGGGGCATGGGTCCTACGAGCAGTACTTC. As protein: CASSISTGHGSYEQYF.

This clonotype occurred many times. J is TRBJ2-1 and V is TRBV29-1; 7 nucleotides match TRBD2. The CDR3 extends over 13 amino acids. The germline V gene encodes CDR1 SQVTM and CDR2 ANQGSEA. V lost 4 bases and J lost 7; bases outside the gene matches: 7. The DNA of the CDR3 is TGCAGCGTTGCCGGACTAGTCCGGAATGAGCAGTTCTTC. Translated: CSVAGLVRNEQFF.

This chain links TRBV9 with TRBJ2-7, with D possibly called TRBD1 or TRBD2 (5 bases each). The V end was cut by 4 bases, the J end by 4 bases, with 15 bases between. Germline CDR1 is SGDLS and CDR2 is YYNGEE. This CDR3 is 14 amino acids long. As DNA, the CDR3 is TGTGCCAGCAGCCCCTTGAGAGGGGAGTACGAGCAGTACTTC. Its protein is CASSPLRGEYEQYF.

The chain carries TRBV4-1 and TRBJ2-5, with 7 positions matching TRBD2. The J segment lost 5 bases and the V segment lost 1 base, leaving 7 bases of the junction unmatched. Looked up from germline, CDR1 is MGHRA and CDR2 is YSYEKL. This CDR3 is 15 amino acids long. This chain's CDR3 is CASSQVRGREETQYF. DNA for the CDR3: TGCGCCAGCAGCCAAGTTCGAGGGAGGGAGGAGACCCAGTACTTC.

This clonotype was observed at least ten times. Here the CDR3 DNA reads TGCAGTGGCCCCTACGGGACTCAAGAGACCCAGTACTTC. Translation: CSGPYGTQETQYF. The chain joins TRBV20-1 to TRBJ2-5, with TRBD2 as a possible D gene (6 bases). This CDR3 region has 13 residues. CDR1 and CDR2 from the germline V gene are DFQATT and SNEGSKA (reference sequence). The V and J ends lost 7 bases and 2 bases respectively, with 14 bases between them.

The J gene is TRBJ2-7, the V gene TRBV5-1; D ambiguous. CDR1 SGHRS and CDR2 YFSETQ come from the germline V gene. This CDR3 comprises 17 residues. Trimming removed 0 bases from V and 2 bases from J, with 18 bases in between. The CDR3 DNA reads TGCGCCAGCAGCTTGGCCGACCCGGCAGCTATCACCTACGAGCAGTACTTC. Translated: CASSLADPAAITYEQYF.